Below are 16 T cell receptor beta chains sequenced from a single sample in a study of regulatory T cells in long-lasting Graves disease. As to time point: persistent/refractory GD, antithyroid drugs over 5 years with positive TRAb. Following extraction of RNA from PBMCs, that RNA was used to make the TCR library. Libraries of TCR beta came from iRepertoire HTBI primers plus Arm-PCR of CDR3 regions. TCRdb reanalysed the multiplex PCR reads using MiXCR and keeps one entry per CDR3 protein. The sample has 400,000 or so distinct CDR3 sequences, 20% to 30% seen once. This specimen consisted of peripheral blood mononuclear cells (PBMCs), obtained when the disease was refractory, from a patient treated with antithyroid drugs. The receptor source for this set is a female donor with Graves disease.

This chain uses TRBV5-6 with TRBJ1-4, with D unclear. CDR3 length: 15 amino acids. V gave up 4 bases and J gave up 7 bases, with 17 bases separating them. The germline V gene has CDR1 SGHDT and CDR2 YYEEEE. CDR3 DNA: TGTGCCAGCAGCCCCCGTTTTATCGCGCCTGAAAAACTGTTTTTT. Amino acid sequence: CASSPRFIAPEKLFF.

The table lists this clonotype with many counts. The genes are TRBV24-1 and TRBJ2-5; D might be TRBD1 (6 bases). Germline lookup yields CDR1 KGHDR and CDR2 SFDVKD. Trimming took off 5 bases at V and 1 base at J, with 10 bases between the two ends. The CDR3 loop spans 14 amino acids. The CDR3: CATSAPTGQETQYF. The CDR3 nucleotides are TGTGCCACCAGTGCCCCGACAGGCCAAGAGACCCAGTACTTC.

This chain's CDR3 is CASSPLWGSTEAFF. The CDR3 nucleotides are TGTGCCAGCAGCCCTTTATGGGGGAGCACTGAAGCTTTCTTT. The chain carries TRBV7-2 and TRBJ1-1; weak D call: TRBD1 (5 bases). The CDR3 runs to 14 residues. With 5 bases removed from V and 4 bases from J, the gap between germline ends came to 14 bases. In germline, CDR1 is SGHTA, CDR2 FQGNSA.

This clonotype was seen many times. The chain uses TRBV11-1 and TRBJ2-2, with D unresolved. This CDR3 has 11 amino acids. Per germline, CDR1 SGHAT and CDR2 FQDESV (reference sequence). The V and J ends lost 6 bases and 5 bases respectively, with 4 bases between them. The CDR3 is CASRKTGELFF. DNA for the CDR3: TGTGCCAGCAGAAAAACCGGGGAGCTGTTTTTT. The full variable domain, its missing parts supplied by reference TRBV11-1 and TRBJ2-2, is EAEVAQSPRYKITEKSQAVAFWCDPISGHATLYWYRQILGQGPELLVQFQDESVVDDSQLPKDRFSAERLKGVDSTLKIQPAELGDSAMYLCASRKTGELFFGEGSRLTVL.

This clonotype came up many times. V is TRBV7-8 and J is TRBJ1-1; D is unresolved. Germline V lookup: CDR1 SGHVS, CDR2 FQNEAQ. Trimming took off 5 bases at V and 4 bases at J, with 11 bases between the two ends. The length of the CDR3 is 13 residues. The CDR3, as DNA: TGTGCCAGCAGCCCCAGAGTAGGCACTGAAGCTTTCTTT. Translated: CASSPRVGTEAFF.

In its sample, this clonotype was seen a few times. V is TRBV19 and J is TRBJ1-2; D gene ambiguous. This CDR3 is built from 14 residues. Germline V gene sequence: CDR1 LNHDA, CDR2 SQIVND (reference sequence). The V gene lost 1 base and the J gene lost 0 bases, with 6 bases spanning the gap. CDR3 in DNA: TGTGCCAGTAGTATAGGATCAGCTAACTATGGCTACACCTTC. It specifies CASSIGSANYGYTF.

This clonotype appeared a few times. The chain combines TRBV10-3 with TRBJ1-1; the D gene is possibly TRBD1 (6 bases). Trimming stripped 6 bases from V and 1 base from J, with 12 bases between. The germline CDR1 and CDR2 sequences are ENHRY and SYGVKD. This CDR3 comprises 14 residues. Written as DNA, the CDR3 is TGTGCCATCAGCACCGGGACACCGAACACTGAAGCTTTCTTT. Translating gives CAISTGTPNTEAFF.

A few counts support this clonotype. The chain combines TRBV20-1 with TRBJ2-7; D might be TRBD1 or TRBD2, each matching 6 bases. CDR3 length equals 14 residues. The germline V gene has CDR1 DFQATT and CDR2 SNEGSKA (reference sequence). The V end lost 2 bases, the J end lost 2 bases, and 13 bases lay between the germline ends. Here the CDR3 reads CSARRGTGTYEQYF. As DNA, the CDR3 is TGCAGTGCTAGAAGGGGGACTGGAACCTACGAGCAGTACTTC.

The V call is TRBV6-1, the J call TRBJ1-1; weak D call: TRBD1 (5 bases). Trimming cost V 4 bases and J 1 base, with 13 bases left between them. Germline assignment: CDR1 MNHNS and CDR2 SASEGT. The CDR3 covers 15 residues. The CDR3 nucleotides read TGTGCCAGCAGTGGGGGGGGAACCGGGAACACTGAAGCTTTCTTT. Its translation: CASSGGGTGNTEAFF.

This clonotype has only one observation. This CDR3 reads CSASGIPPGTGYYEQYF. The CDR3 nucleotides are TGCAGTGCTAGTGGCATCCCCCCCGGGACAGGGTACTACGAGCAGTACTTC. The rearrangement uses TRBV20-1 and TRBJ2-7; TRBD1 aligns across 9 bases. Germline values: CDR1 DFQATT, CDR2 SNEGSKA (reference sequence). The CDR3 covers 17 residues. With V trimmed by 3 bases and J by 3 bases, 15 bases remained unmatched.

This clonotype appeared a few times. Possible read error: a much larger clone is one base away. The chain links TRBV28 to TRBJ1-5, with 8 positions matching TRBD1. Germline lookup yields CDR1 MDHEN and CDR2 SYDVKM. The CDR3 extends over 18 amino acids. The CDR3 DNA reads TGTGCCAGCGGTTTATGGATTGTGGACAGGGTCGGCAATCAGCCCCAGCATTTT. It yields the protein CASGLWIVDRVGNQPQHF.

Many counts were recorded for this clonotype. The chain is built from TRBV28 and TRBJ1-2; 11 nucleotides align to TRBD1. V shed 5 bases and J 7 bases; nucleotides not matched to a gene: 12. CDR3 length equals 16 residues. Germline V gene sequence: CDR1 MDHEN, CDR2 SYDVKM. CDR3 protein: CASSATLGQGAGGYTF. CDR3 DNA sequence: TGTGCCAGCAGTGCAACCCTTGGACAGGGGGCTGGTGGCTACACCTTC.

This clonotype was found a few times. The J gene is TRBJ1-5, the V gene TRBV6-5; tentative D call: TRBD1 (5 bases). V gave up 2 bases and J gave up 1 base, with 12 bases separating them. This CDR3 has 16 amino acids. In germline, CDR1 is MNHEY, CDR2 SVGAGI. This CDR3 reads CASSYGGGTSNQPQHF. CDR3 sequence (DNA): TGTGCCAGCAGTTACGGGGGGGGAACGAGCAATCAGCCCCAGCATTTT.

This clonotype has more than one count but fewer than ten. DNA of the CDR3: TGCAGTGCTAGAAATACCGGGACAGGGCTAGCCACCGGGGAGCTGTTTTTT. This codes for CSARNTGTGLATGELFF. The chain couples TRBV20-1 to TRBJ2-2; 9 bases are a match to TRBD1. The germline V gene has CDR1 DFQATT and CDR2 SNEGSKA (reference sequence). The V segment lost 2 bases and the J segment 4 bases; nucleotides outside the gene matches: 11. CDR3 size: 17 residues.

Only one count was recorded for this clonotype. This clone may be a read error of a much larger clone one base away. The chain has TRBV6-1 and TRBJ2-7, with TRBD1 matching 8 bases. This CDR3 contains 12 residues. Germline V CDR1 and CDR2: MNHNS, SASEGT. CDR3 coding DNA: TGTGCCGGCAGGGACAGGACCTACGAGCAGTACTTC. Its protein product is CAGRDRTYEQYF.

Only a few counts were recorded for this clonotype. V gene TRBV6-9 combines with J gene TRBJ1-1; perhaps TRBD1 as D (6 bases). V lost 4 bases to trimming and J lost 4 bases, with 13 bases between them. Germline loops: CDR1 MNHGY, CDR2 SVAAGI. The CDR3 runs 14 residues. CDR3 nucleotides: TGTGCCAGCAGTTCACAGGGCTGGGGCACTGAAGCTTTCTTT. Translating it yields CASSSQGWGTEAFF.